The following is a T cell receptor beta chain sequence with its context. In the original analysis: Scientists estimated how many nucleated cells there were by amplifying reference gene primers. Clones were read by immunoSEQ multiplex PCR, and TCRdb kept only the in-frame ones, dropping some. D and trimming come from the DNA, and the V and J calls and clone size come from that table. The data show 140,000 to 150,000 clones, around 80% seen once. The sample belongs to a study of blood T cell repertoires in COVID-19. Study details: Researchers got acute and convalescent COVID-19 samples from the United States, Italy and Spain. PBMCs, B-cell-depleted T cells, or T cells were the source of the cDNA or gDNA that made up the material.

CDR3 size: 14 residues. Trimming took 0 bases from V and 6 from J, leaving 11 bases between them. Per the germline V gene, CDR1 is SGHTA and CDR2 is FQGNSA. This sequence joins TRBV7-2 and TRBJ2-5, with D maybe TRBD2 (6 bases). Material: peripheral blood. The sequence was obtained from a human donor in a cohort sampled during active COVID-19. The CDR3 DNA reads TGTGCCAGCAGCTTAGCCGGGGGAACGCAGACCCAGTACTTC. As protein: CASSLAGGTQTQYF.